The clone carrying this T cell receptor (beta chain) was seen at least ten times. Antigen specificity is unknown. The V and J ends lost 7 bases and 2 bases, in that order; junction bases with no gene match: 8. Germline-derived CDR1 and CDR2 are LGHDT and YNNKEL (reference sequence). This CDR3 has 17 amino acids. The sample originates from a study of naive and memory T cell subsets. An equimolar mix of two oligonucleotides served as the beta constant-region primer for TRBC1 and TRBC2. Ligated cDNA was amplified by four rounds of PCR with nested alpha and beta constant-region primers and SP2. Ligation attached a single-stranded oligonucleotide with a 12-nucleotide UMI and the SP2 primer to the cDNA 3' end. TCRdb re-analysed the UMI-ligation and nested PCR reads in MiXCR, keeping a single row per CDR3 protein. The sample lists around 160,000 distinct CDR3 sequences, approximately 22% occurring once. Study-level results: Activation and differentiation may alter RNA-based TCR counts. Naive repertoires, especially CD8, held a few larger clonotypes, possibly memory cells re-expressing CD45RA.

The chain combines TRBV3-1 with TRBJ2-5; TRBD2 matches 15 bases. This receptor was obtained from a human donor in good health. The specimen sequenced was naive CD4+ T cells from blood. CDR3 residues: CASIGGLAGGRQETQYF. CDR3 DNA sequence: TGTGCCAGCATTGGGGGACTAGCGGGAGGACGTCAAGAGACCCAGTACTTC.